This TCR beta chain is from a study of blood T cells in healthy people across ages. Study-level information: About one barcoded beta molecule was captured per two T cells (by template switching).

The table lists this clonotype with many counts. It was with a sample-barcoded 5' primer and a J-beta primer mix that a second PCR of roughly 6 to 12 cycles was run. Every cDNA was tagged by a template-switch adaptor with 12 random nucleotides. TCRdb re-called the 5' RACE reads through MiXCR, storing one row per CDR3 protein. The sample yields 550,000 to 700,000 distinct CDR3 sequences, approximately 27% seen once. The germline gives CDR1 SNHLY, CDR2 FYNNEI. Trimming pared 5 bases from V and 2 bases from J, leaving 9 bases between. The CDR3 runs 13 residues. This TCR was recovered from a woman aged 70 to 79 in good health. The sequenced sample was blood. This chain uses TRBV2 with TRBJ2-5; a weak D match, TRBD1 (6 bases). Here the CDR3 reads CASSRDIQETQYF. CDR3 DNA sequence: TGTGCCAGCAGTCGGGACATTCAAGAGACCCAGTACTTC.